A selection of T cell receptor beta chains follows, all from one sample in a study of OX40 agonist ivuxolimab in advanced cancers. Sequenced by immunoSEQ multiplex PCR; TCRdb stores in-frame clones only, minus some. Here the sample spans about 67,000 clones, about nine tenths being singletons. Sequencing was performed on CD4+ or CD8+ T cells sorted from blood, taken in a trial of the OX40 agonist ivuxolimab. The receptors here all came from an adult with an advanced solid tumor such as melanoma, head and neck, liver or kidney cancer. Both conserved end residues are part of each CDR3. D genes are given only for firm matches. Some rows have no size entry. The others give once, few or many, or a class for an expanded clone.

V gene	J gene	D gene	clone size	CDR3 DNA	CDR3 protein
TRBV19	TRBJ2-1	TRBD2	.	TGTGCCAGTACCCGATCCCTAGCGGCTGGGGACAATGAGCAGTTCTTC	CASTRSLAAGDNEQFF
TRBV28	TRBJ1-1	.	.	TGTGCCAGCACCAAGCAGGCACCATTGAACACTGAAGCTTTCTTT	CASTKQAPLNTEAFF
TRBV7-9	TRBJ1-1	.	.	TGTGCCAGCAGCTTAGAAGGGACCACTGAAGCTTTCTTT	CASSLEGTTEAFF
TRBV18	TRBJ2-5	.	.	TGTGCCAGCTCACCCCCGCAAGGGGGGCGAGAGACCCAGTACTTC	CASSPPQGGRETQYF
TRBV15	TRBJ1-4	TRBD1	.	TGTGCCACCAGCACTCGGACAGGGTTTAATGAAAAACTGTTTTTT	CATSTRTGFNEKLFF
TRBV20-1	TRBJ2-1	.	.	TGCAGTGCTAGTCCGCACAATGAGCAGTTCTTC	CSASPHNEQFF
TRBV28	TRBJ2-7	TRBD2	.	TGTGCCAGCAGTTTAGGTGCAGCGGGGGGATCCTACGAGCAGTACTTC	CASSLGAAGGSYEQYF
TRBV9	TRBJ2-5	.	.	TGTGCCAGCAGCGTACGGCCGTTAGAGACCCAGTACTTC	CASSVRPLETQYF
TRBV28	TRBJ1-2	.	.	TGTGCCAGCAGTTTAAGACAATTCTATGGCTACACCTTC	CASSLRQFYGYTF
TRBV5-1	TRBJ1-3	.	.	TGCGCCAGCAGCCTGCCGGGTGGCTCTGGAAACACCATATATTTT	CASSLPGGSGNTIYF
TRBV7-9	TRBJ2-7	TRBD1	once	TGTGCCAGCAGCTTATTACAGGGGGTGATGTACGAGCAGTACTTC	CASSLLQGVMYEQYF
TRBV5-1	TRBJ1-1	.	.	TGCGCCAGCAGCTTGGGACAGTCGAACACTGAAGCTTTCTTT	CASSLGQSNTEAFF
TRBV7-2	TRBJ2-7	TRBD1	.	TGTGCCAGCAGCCGTGGGACAGCCAGCTCCTACGAGCAGTACTTC	CASSRGTASSYEQYF
TRBV4-1	TRBJ2-1	TRBD2	.	TGCGCCAGCAGCCAAACGACTAGCCCGCAGTTCTTC	CASSQTTSPQFF
TRBV11-3	TRBJ2-3	TRBD1	.	TGTGCCAGCAGCCGGGGACAGGAGAGCGATACGCAGTATTTT	CASSRGQESDTQYF
TRBV19	TRBJ1-2	.	.	TGTGCCAGTAGCAAACCCTCCGGGGCTAACTATGGCTACACCTTC	CASSKPSGANYGYTF
TRBV7-9	TRBJ1-1	TRBD1	.	TGTGCGACAGGGATGAACACTGAAGCTTTCTTT	CATGMNTEAFF
TRBV19	TRBJ1-5	.	.	TGTGCCAGTAGTAGGGTTAGGGGGGGAGGCAATCAGCCCCAGCATTTT	CASSRVRGGGNQPQHF
TRBV20-1	TRBJ1-4	.	.	TGCAGTGCTAGGGAGGGTGAAAAACTGTTTTTT	CSAREGEKLFF
TRBV6-6	TRBJ1-6	.	.	TGTGCCAGCACTTCACAAGGGGTTCCCCTCCACTTT	CASTSQGVPLHF
TRBV18	TRBJ1-4	.	.	TGTGCCAGCTCAATCTACAGCGGTGAAAAACTGTTTTTT	CASSIYSGEKLFF
TRBV9	TRBJ1-3	.	.	TGTGCCAGCAGCGTAGACGCCGGAAACACCATATATTTT	CASSVDAGNTIYF
TRBV15	TRBJ2-6	TRBD2	.	TGTGCCACCAGCTCTGGGACTAGCTCTGGGGCCAACGTCCTGACTTTC	CATSSGTSSGANVLTF
TRBV5-1	TRBJ2-5	TRBD2	once	TGCGCCAGCAAGGGAGGGGATTCTCAAGAGACCCAGTACTTC	CASKGGDSQETQYF
TRBV5-4	TRBJ1-6	.	.	TGTGCCAGCAGCTTGGGGCAGGGCAGTTCACCCCTCCACTTT	CASSLGQGSSPLHF
TRBV7-2	TRBJ2-7	TRBD1	.	TGTGCCAGCAGCCCATGGACAGGTCCCTACGAGCAGTACTTC	CASSPWTGPYEQYF
TRBV2	TRBJ2-1	.	once	TGTGCCAGCAGTGAATTGGGATCTCATGAGCAGTTCTTC	CASSELGSHEQFF
TRBV7-2	TRBJ2-1	.	.	TGTGCCAGCAGCTTATTCCTCCTCGGCGGTAATGAGCAGTTCTTC	CASSLFLLGGNEQFF
TRBV11-2	TRBJ2-1	.	once	TGTGCCAGCAGCTTATGCTTAGAGCAGTTCTTC	CASSLCLEQFF
TRBV6-5	TRBJ1-1	.	.	TGTGCCAGCAGTCAAGGACGGATGAACACTGAAGCTTTCTTT	CASSQGRMNTEAFF
TRBV29-1	TRBJ2-3	.	.	TGCAGCGGCGTCCGGGACCCCAGGGGCACAGATACGCAGTATTTT	CSGVRDPRGTDTQYF
TRBV27	TRBJ2-2	.	.	TGTGCCAGCAGTTCCACCGGGGAGCTGTTTTTT	CASSSTGELFF
TRBV5-5	TRBJ1-1	.	once	TGTGCCAGCAGATATGGGGGGCGCGAGGTTGGCACTGAAGCTTTCTTT	CASRYGGREVGTEAFF
TRBV7-6	TRBJ2-1	.	.	TGTGCCAGCAGCTCAAGGGCCCCAGCAAGGGCGAAAAATGAGCAGTTCTTC	CASSSRAPARAKNEQFF
TRBV6-5	TRBJ1-1	TRBD1	.	TGTGCCACCAGGACAGGTAATGAAGCTTTCTTT	CATRTGNEAFF
TRBV11-3	TRBJ2-1	TRBD2	.	TGTGCCAGCAGCTTAGGGACTAGCGGGGGGGCATCCTACAATGAGCAGTTCTTC	CASSLGTSGGASYNEQFF
TRBV4-3	TRBJ2-4	.	.	TGCGCCAGCAGCCAAGATACAGATCCGGCCAAAAACATTCAGTACTTC	CASSQDTDPAKNIQYF
TRBV10-3	TRBJ2-5	TRBD1	.	TGTGCCATCAGTGAGTCGCTGGGACAGGGTCGGCAAGAGACCCAGTACTTC	CAISESLGQGRQETQYF
TRBV28	TRBJ2-1	TRBD2	.	TGTGCCAGCAGTTCAAACCTAGCGGGAGGGCCTTTGAATGAGCAGTTCTTC	CASSSNLAGGPLNEQFF
TRBV12-5	TRBJ1-5	.	once	TGTGCTAGTGGTTTGGTACAAGGGGCTCTAGACAATCAGCCCCAGCATTTT	CASGLVQGALDNQPQHF
TRBV5-4	TRBJ1-5	.	once	TGTGCCAGCAGCCGAATGGGGGCCCAGGGGAGGGATCAGCCCCAGCATTTT	CASSRMGAQGRDQPQHF
TRBV7-2	TRBJ2-7	TRBD2	.	TGCGCCAGCAGCCAAGATTACGCGGGGGTCGGCGAGCAGTACTTC	CASSQDYAGVGEQYF
TRBV18	TRBJ2-5	.	.	TGTGCCAGCTCAACAGGGAGGGAAGAGACCCAGTACTTC	CASSTGREETQYF
TRBV30	TRBJ2-1	TRBD1	.	TGTGCCTGGTCGGGACAGGGACATGAGCAGTTCTTC	CAWSGQGHEQFF
TRBV19	TRBJ2-7	TRBD1	.	TGTGCCAGTAGTTCGACCGGGACAGGGTCCTACGAGCAGTACTTC	CASSSTGTGSYEQYF
TRBV7-3	TRBJ2-2	.	once	TGTGCCAGCAGCTTAACGGGGGACACCGGGGAGCTGTTTTTT	CASSLTGDTGELFF
TRBV4-2	TRBJ2-7	TRBD2	.	TGTGCCAGCAGCCAAGATCGATTTCCAGCGGGAGGGCCCCACGAGCAGTACTTC	CASSQDRFPAGGPHEQYF
TRBV19	TRBJ2-6	TRBD1	.	TGTGCCAGTAGTGTTAAGGGACAGGGGAGCTCTGGGGCCAACGTCCTGACTTTC	CASSVKGQGSSGANVLTF
TRBV19	TRBJ2-7	.	once	TGTGCCAGTAGTATTGGACACCCCTACGAGCAGTACTTC	CASSIGHPYEQYF
TRBV5-1	TRBJ2-1	.	once	TGCGCCAGCAGCTTGGTTACTAGCTCCTACAATGAGCAGTTCTTC	CASSLVTSSYNEQFF
TRBV11-2	TRBJ2-7	.	.	TGTGCCAGCAGCTTAGGTTCATACGGAACTCTGAAGGAGCAGTACTTC	CASSLGSYGTLKEQYF